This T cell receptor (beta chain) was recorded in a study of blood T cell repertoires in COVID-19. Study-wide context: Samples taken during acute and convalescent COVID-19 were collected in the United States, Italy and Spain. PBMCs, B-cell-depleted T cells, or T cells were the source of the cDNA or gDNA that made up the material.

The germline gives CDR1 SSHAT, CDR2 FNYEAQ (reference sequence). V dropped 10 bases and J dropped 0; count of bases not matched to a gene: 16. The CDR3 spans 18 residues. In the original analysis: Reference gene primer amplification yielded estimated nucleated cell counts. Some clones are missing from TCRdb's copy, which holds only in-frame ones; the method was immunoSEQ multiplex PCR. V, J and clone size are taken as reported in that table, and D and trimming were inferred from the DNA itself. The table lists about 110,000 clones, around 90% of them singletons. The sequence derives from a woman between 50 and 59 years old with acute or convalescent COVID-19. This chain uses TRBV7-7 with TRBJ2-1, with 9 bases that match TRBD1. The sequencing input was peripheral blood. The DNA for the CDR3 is TGTGCCACTCCGGGACAGGGAGGACATCACTGCTCCTACAATGAGCAGTTCTTC. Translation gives CATPGQGGHHCSYNEQFF.